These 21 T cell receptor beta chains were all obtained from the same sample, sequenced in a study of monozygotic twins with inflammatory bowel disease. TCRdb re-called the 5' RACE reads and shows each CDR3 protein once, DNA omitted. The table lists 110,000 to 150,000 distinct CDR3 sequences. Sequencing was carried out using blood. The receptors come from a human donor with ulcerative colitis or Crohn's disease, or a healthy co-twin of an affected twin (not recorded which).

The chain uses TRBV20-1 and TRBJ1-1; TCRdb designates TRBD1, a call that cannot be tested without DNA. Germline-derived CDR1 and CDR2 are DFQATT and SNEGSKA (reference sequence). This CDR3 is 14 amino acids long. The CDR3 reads CSASYGQGDTEAFF.

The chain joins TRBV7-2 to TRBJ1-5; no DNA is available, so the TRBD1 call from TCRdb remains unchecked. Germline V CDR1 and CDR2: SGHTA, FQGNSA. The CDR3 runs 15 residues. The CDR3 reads CASSFAGTGNQPQHF.

The CDR3: CASSQVDMSTDTQYF. The gene calls are TRBV4-2 and TRBJ2-3. This CDR3 has 15 residues. Per the germline V gene, CDR1 is LGHNA and CDR2 is YNFKEQ.

The CDR3 protein is CASSAQTITGELFF. This chain connects TRBV7-2 to TRBJ2-2; TCRdb's D call, TRBD2, is unchecked because there is no DNA. Germline V lookup: CDR1 SGHTA, CDR2 FQGNSA. The CDR3 runs 14 residues.

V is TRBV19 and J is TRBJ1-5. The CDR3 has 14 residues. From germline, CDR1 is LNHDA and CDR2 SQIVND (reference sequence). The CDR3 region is CASSMRGADQPQHF. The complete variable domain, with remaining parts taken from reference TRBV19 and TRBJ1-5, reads DGGITQSPKYLFRKEGQNVTLSCEQNLNHDAMYWYRQDPGQGLRLIYYSQIVNDFQKGDIAEGYSVSREKKESFPLTVTSAQKNPTAFYLCASSMRGADQPQHFGDGTRLSIL.

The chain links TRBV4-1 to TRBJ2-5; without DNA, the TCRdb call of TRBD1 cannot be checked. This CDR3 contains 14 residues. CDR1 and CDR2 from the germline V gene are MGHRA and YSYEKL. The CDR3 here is CASSLGQNQETQYF.

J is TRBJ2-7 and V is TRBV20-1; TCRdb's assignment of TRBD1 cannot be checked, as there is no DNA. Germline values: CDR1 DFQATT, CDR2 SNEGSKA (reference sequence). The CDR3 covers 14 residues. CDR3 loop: CSANPQETSYEQYF.

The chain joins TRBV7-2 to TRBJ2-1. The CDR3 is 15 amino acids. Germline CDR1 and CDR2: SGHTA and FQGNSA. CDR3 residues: CASSLVRQVNGEQFF.

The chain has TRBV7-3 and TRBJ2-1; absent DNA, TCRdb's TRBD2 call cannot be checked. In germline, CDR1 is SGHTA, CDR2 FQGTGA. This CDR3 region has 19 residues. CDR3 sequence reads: CASSLRASGFLSSYNEQFF.

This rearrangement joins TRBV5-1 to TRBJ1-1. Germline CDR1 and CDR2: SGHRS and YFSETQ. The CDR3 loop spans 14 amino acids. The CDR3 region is CASSLESENTEAFF.

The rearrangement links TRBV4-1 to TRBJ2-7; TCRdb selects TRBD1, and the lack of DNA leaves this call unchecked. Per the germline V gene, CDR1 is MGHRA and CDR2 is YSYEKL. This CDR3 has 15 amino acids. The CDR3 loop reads CASSQVGLTGEAQYF.

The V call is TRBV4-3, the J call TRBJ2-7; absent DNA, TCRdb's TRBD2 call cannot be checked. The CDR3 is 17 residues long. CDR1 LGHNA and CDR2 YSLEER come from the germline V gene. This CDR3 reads CASSQDTSGSLWDEQYF.

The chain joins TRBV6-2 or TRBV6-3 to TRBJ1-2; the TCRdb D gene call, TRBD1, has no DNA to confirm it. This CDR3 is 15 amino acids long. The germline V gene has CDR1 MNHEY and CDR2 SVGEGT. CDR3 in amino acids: CASSYVGGAGYGYTF.

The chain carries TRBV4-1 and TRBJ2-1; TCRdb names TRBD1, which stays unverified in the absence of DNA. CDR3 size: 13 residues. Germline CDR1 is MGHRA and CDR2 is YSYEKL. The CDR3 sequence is CASSQQTGREQFF.

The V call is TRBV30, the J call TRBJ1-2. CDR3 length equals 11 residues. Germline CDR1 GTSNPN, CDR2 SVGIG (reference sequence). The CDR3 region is CAWSGGIGYTF.

The CDR3 loop is CASSPKVDTGELFF. The chain links TRBV5-1 to TRBJ2-2. Germline V lookup: CDR1 SGHRS, CDR2 YFSETQ. The CDR3 runs to 14 residues.

The CDR3 reads CASSLDINQPQHF. The rearrangement joins TRBV5-1 to TRBJ1-5. The CDR3 contains 13 residues. Germline CDR1 and CDR2: SGHRS and YFSETQ.

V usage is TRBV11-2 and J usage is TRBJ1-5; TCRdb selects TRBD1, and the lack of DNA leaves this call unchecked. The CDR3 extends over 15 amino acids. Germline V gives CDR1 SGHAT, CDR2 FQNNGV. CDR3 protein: CASSKNRAENQPQHF.

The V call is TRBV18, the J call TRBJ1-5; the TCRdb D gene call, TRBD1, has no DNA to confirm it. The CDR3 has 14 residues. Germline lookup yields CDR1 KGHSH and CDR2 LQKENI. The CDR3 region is CASSPDRGNEPQHF.

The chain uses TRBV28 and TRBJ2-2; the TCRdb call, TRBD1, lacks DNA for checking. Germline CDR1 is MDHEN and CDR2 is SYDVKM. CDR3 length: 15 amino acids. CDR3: CASSLLQGDTGELFF. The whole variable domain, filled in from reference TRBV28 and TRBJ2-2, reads DVKVTQSSRYLVKRTGEKVFLECVQDMDHENMFWYRQDPGLGLRLIYFSYDVKMKEKGDIPEGYSVSREKKERFSLILESASTNQTSMYLCASSLLQGDTGELFFGEGSRLTVL.

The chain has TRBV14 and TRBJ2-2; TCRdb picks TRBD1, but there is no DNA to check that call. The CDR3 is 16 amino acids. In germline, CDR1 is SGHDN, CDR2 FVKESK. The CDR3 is CASSQDWHRESGELFF. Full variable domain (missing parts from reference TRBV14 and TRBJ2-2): EAGVTQFPSHSVIEKGQTVTLRCDPISGHDNLYWYRRVMGKEIKFLLHFVKESKQDESGMPNNRFLAERTGGTYSTLKVQPAELEDSGVYFCASSQDWHRESGELFFGEGSRLTVL.